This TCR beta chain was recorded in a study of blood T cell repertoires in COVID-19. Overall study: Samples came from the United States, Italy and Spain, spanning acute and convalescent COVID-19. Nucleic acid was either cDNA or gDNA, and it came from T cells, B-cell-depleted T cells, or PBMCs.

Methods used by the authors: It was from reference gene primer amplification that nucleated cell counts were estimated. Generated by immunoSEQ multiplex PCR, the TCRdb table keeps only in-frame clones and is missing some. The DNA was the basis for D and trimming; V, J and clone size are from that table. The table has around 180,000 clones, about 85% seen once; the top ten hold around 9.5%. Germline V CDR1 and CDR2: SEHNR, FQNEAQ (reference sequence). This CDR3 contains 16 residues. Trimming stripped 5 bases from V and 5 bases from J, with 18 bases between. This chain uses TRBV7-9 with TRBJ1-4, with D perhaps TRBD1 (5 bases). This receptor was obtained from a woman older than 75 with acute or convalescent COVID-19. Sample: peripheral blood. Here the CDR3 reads CASSIPSGTGNEKLFF. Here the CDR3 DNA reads TGTGCCAGCAGCATCCCCTCAGGGACTGGAAATGAAAAACTGTTTTTT.